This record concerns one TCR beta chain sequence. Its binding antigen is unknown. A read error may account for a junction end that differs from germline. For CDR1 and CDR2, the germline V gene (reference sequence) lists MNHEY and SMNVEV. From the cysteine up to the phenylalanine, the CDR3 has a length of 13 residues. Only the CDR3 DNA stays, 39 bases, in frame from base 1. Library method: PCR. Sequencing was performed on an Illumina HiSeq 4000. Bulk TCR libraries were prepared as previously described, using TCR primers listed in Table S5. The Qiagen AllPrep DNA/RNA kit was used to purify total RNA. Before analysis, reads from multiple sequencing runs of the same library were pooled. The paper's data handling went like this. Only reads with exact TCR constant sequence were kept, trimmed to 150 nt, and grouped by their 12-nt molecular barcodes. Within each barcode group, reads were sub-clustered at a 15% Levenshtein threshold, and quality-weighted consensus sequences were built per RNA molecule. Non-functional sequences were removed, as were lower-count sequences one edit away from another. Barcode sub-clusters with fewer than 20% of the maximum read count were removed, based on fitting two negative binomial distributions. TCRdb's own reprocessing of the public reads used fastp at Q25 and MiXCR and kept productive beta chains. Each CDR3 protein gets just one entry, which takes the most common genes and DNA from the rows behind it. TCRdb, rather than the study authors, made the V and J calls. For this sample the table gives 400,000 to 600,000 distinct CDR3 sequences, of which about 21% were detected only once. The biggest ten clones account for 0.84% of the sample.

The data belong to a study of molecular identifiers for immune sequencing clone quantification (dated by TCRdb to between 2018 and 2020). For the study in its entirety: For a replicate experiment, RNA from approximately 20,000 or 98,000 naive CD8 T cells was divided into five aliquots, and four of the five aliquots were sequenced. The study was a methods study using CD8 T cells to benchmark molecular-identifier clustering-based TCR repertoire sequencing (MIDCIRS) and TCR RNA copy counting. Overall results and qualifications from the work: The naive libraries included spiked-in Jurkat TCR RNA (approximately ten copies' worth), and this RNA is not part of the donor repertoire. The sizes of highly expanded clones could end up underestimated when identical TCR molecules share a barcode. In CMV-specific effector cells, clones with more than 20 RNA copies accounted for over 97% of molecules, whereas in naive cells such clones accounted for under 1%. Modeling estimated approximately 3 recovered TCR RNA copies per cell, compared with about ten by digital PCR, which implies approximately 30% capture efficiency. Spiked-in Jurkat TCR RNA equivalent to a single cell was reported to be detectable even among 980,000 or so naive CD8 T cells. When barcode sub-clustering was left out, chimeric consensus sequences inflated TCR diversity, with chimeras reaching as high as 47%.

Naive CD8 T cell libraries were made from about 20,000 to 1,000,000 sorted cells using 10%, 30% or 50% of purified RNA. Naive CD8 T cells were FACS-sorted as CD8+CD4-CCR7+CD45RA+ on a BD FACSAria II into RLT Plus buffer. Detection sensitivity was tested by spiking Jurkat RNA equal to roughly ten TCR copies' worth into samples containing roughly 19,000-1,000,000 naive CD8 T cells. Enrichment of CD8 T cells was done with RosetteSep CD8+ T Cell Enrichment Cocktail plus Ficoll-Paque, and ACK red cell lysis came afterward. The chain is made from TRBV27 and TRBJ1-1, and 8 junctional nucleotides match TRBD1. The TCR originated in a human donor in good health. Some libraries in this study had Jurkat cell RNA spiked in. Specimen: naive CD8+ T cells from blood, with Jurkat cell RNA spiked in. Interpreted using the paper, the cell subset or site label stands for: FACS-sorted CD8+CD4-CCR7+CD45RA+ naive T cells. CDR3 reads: CVSSPRTGFQAFF. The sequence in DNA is TGTGTCAGCAGTCCCAGGACAGGGTTTCAGGCTTTCTTT.